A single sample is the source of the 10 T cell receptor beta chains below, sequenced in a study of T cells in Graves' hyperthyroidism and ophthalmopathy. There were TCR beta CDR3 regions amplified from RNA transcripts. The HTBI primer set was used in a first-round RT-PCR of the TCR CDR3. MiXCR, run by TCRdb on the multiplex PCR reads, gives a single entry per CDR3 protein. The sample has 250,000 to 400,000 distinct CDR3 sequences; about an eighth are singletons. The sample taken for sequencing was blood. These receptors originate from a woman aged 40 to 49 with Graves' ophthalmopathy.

The CDR3, as DNA: TGTGCCAGCAGTCAACGGGGAAATCGGGGCACAGATACGCAGTATTTT. It encodes CASSQRGNRGTDTQYF. The rearrangement joins TRBV12-3 or TRBV12-4 to TRBJ2-3; possible D gene TRBD2, 5 bases. The CDR3 is made up of 16 amino acids. The germline V and J ends were trimmed by 5 bases and 1 base, with 16 bases remaining between them.

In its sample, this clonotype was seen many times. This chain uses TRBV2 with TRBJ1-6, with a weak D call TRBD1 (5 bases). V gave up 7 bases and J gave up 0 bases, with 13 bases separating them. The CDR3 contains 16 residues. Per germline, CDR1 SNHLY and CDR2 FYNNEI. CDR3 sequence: CASKVQGSSYNSPLHF. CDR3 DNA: TGTGCCAGCAAGGTCCAGGGCAGCTCCTATAATTCACCCCTCCACTTT.

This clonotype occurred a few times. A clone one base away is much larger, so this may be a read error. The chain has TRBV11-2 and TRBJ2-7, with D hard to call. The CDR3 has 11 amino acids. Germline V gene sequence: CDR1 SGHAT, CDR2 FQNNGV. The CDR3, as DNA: TGTGCCAGCAGCGTACACTACGGGCAGTACTTC. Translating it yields CASSVHYGQYF. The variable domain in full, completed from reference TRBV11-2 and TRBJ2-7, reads EAGVAQSPRYKIIEKRQSVAFWCNPISGHATLYWYQQILGQGPKLLIQFQNNGVVDDSQLPKDRFSAERLKGVDSTLKIQPAKLEDSAVYLCASSVHYGQYFGPGTRLTVT.

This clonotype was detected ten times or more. DNA of the CDR3: TGTGCCAGCAGCGACGGACAGGGAGGAAGCTATGGCTACACCTTC. This gives the protein CASSDGQGGSYGYTF. This chain joins TRBV9 and TRBJ1-2; TRBD1 aligns across 8 bases. Germline-derived CDR1 and CDR2 are SGDLS and YYNGEE. The V segment lost 3 bases and the J segment 4 bases; nucleotides outside the gene matches: 8. The CDR3 runs to 15 residues.

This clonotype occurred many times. CDR3: CASSQPIGSGDTQYF. CDR3 in DNA: TGTGCCAGCAGTCAGCCGATCGGGAGTGGAGATACGCAGTATTTT. The J gene is TRBJ2-3, the V gene TRBV12-3 or TRBV12-4, with D possibly being TRBD2 (6 bases). Trimming stripped 5 bases from V and 5 bases from J, with 17 bases between. The CDR3 runs 15 residues.

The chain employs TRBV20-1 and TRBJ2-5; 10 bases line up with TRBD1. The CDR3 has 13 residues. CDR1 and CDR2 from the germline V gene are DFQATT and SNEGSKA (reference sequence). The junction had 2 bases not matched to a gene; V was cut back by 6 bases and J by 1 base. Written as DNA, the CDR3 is TGCAGTGCCCGGACAGGGGGCCAAGAGACCCAGTACTTC. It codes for CSARTGGQETQYF.

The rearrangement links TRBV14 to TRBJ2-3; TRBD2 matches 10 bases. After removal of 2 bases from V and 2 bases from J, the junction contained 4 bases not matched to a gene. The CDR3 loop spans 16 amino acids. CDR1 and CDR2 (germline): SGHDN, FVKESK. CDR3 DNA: TGTGCCAGCAGCCAAATAAGCGGGGGGGCCACAGATACGCAGTATTTT. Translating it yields CASSQISGGATDTQYF.

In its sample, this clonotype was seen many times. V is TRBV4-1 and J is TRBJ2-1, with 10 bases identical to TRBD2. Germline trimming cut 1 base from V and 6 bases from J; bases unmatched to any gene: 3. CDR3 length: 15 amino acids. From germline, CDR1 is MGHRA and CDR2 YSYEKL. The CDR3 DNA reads TGCGCCAGCAGCCAAGTGGGACTAGCGCTCAATGAGCAGTTCTTC. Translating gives CASSQVGLALNEQFF.

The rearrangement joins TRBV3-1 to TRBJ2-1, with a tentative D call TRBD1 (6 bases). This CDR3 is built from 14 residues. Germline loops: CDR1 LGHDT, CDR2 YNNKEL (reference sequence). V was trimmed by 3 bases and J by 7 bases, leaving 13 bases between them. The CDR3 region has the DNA TGTGCCAGCAGCCAGATATCAGGGGCAAATGAGCAGTTCTTC. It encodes CASSQISGANEQFF.

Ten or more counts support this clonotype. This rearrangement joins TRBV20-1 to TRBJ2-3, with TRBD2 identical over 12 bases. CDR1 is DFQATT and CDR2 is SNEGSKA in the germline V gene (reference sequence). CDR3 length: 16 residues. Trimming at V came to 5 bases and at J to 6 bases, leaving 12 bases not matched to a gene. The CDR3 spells CSASGLAGLTGDTQYF. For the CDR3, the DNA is TGCAGTGCTTCCGGACTAGCGGGACTTACAGGGGATACGCAGTATTTT.